This T cell receptor beta chain originates from a study of blood T cells in healthy people across ages. Germline V gene sequence: CDR1 MNHEY, CDR2 SVGAGI. The CDR3 is made up of 15 amino acids. Worth noting for this clonotype: Its antigen is not identified. Its ends do not fully match the called genes, so a read error is possible.

Whole-study results and caveats: Higher diversity and more naive CD4+ cells were features of long-lived donors, compared to aged donors. Bulk PBMC profiling left naive and antigen-experienced comparisons inconclusive.

PCR was performed a second time for about 6 to 11 cycles using a sample-barcoded 5' primer and a J-beta primer mix. Via MiXCR, TCRdb re-called the 5' RACE reads, giving one row per CDR3 protein. Of hundreds of thousands of distinct CDR3 sequences in the sample, 25% to 30% are singletons; the top ten hold about 18%. The sample taken for sequencing was blood. The chain links TRBV6-5 to TRBJ1-1; the D is unclear. The TCR was taken from a woman aged 80 or older in good health. CDR3 loop: CTSSYSAMMNTEAFF. In DNA form, the CDR3 reads TGTACCAGCAGTTACTCGGCTATGATGAACACTGAAGCTTTCTTT.